This entry is about one T cell receptor (beta chain). Antigen: not known. The PCR employed 60 Vbeta primers together with 13 Jbeta primers. The method was immunoSEQ multiplex PCR; TCRdb's version includes in-frame clones alone and lacks a portion of them. Of 150,000 to 200,000 clones in the sample, 68% were seen once. This entry is derived from a study of cytomegalovirus exposure and HLA in healthy donors. As for the study in general: The study placed 70% to 85% of its 350 to 450 genotyped donors in the Caucasian-associated ancestry cluster. Findings and limits, study-wide: Later work showed greater clonal expansion in HLA-associated TCR beta chains than in equally common others. Within an earlier analysis, most TCR beta V segments proved productive either about 90% or about 30% of the time.

This CDR3 contains 14 residues. Germline loops: CDR1 MNHEY, CDR2 SVGAGI. V dropped 6 bases and J dropped 2; count of bases not matched to a gene: 5. The chain links TRBV6-5 to TRBJ2-7; 9 bases align to TRBD2. The sequence derives from a woman between 40 and 50 years old in good health and CMV-seropositive. Sequencing was done on a sample of PBMCs. The CDR3: CASRRLADPYEQYF. CDR3 in DNA: TGTGCCAGCAGGCGACTAGCGGACCCCTACGAGCAGTACTTC.